This T cell receptor (beta chain) was documented in a study of blood T cell repertoires in COVID-19 (dated by TCRdb to 2020 to 2022). With regard to the full study: The collaborator samples originated in the United States, Italy and Spain and spanned the acute and convalescent phases of COVID-19. Samples came from the ongoing ImmuneRACE study (first 160 participants) plus 1,254 subjects from 6 global collaborators. Where available, HLA class I and class II types were obtained from metadata supplied by the sample provider rather than from assay-based typing. The dataset comprised deeply sampled blood TCRbeta repertoires from subjects exposed to, actively infected with, or recovered from COVID-19. Sample metadata almost always included a de-identified subject ID, COVID-19 status, age in years and sex. The prospective study material was composed of cDNA or gDNA derived from T cells, B-cell-depleted T cells, or PBMCs. The repertoires were released in a freely available public database intended as a resource for research on the immune response to SARS-CoV-2.

The immunoSEQ Assay, a bias-controlled multiplex PCR, was used to amplify TCRbeta CDR3 regions from genomic DNA. Per the source publication's procedure: The number of nucleated cells in each sample was estimated by amplification of reference gene primers within the assay. Sequence reads were collapsed and filtered to measure the absolute abundance of every unique TCRbeta CDR3 rearrangement. Productive Simpson clonality was computed per sample as the square root of Simpson's diversity index over productive rearrangements. TCRdb holds this immuneACCESS table with in-frame rearrangements only. Some clones are missing; in checked studies, unresolved V genes explain under half, and the rest has no known cause. That table is the source of V, J and clone size, and D and trimming were worked out from the DNA. This sample lists roughly 120,000 clones; approximately 90% were detected once. The ten top clones hold 2.1% of the sample.

At one collaborating source in Seattle, patients were enrolled during active infection and were followed longitudinally through the course of disease. Each collaborating institution followed its own protocols to collect whole blood in K2EDTA tubes. For TCRbeta analysis, collaborators shipped samples as frozen whole blood, isolated PBMCs, or DNA extracted from either of those sample types. CDR3 length: 17 amino acids, cysteine to phenylalanine. The only DNA kept is the CDR3, 51 bases in frame from the first base. The junction shows trimming of 2 bases on V and 7 bases on J, and the gene matches do not reach 11 bases of it. From the germline V gene, CDR1 is SGHTA and CDR2 is FQGNSA. A word on this clone: Its antigen target is currently unknown. Base qualities are not at hand, and no much larger clone is one base apart.

What the authors observed across the whole study: How much clinical and demographic metadata was included differed by source and by participant, and the metadata was provided uncurated.

The source is a man between 45 and 60 years old with COVID-19, enrolled during active disease. Source material: peripheral blood. Recombination connected TRBV7-2 to TRBJ1-6, and TRBD1 matches 7 of the central bases. The DNA sequence follows: TGTGCCAGCAGCTTACATGCTAAGACAGGGAGAAATTCACCCCTCCACTTT. This yields the protein CASSLHAKTGRNSPLHF.